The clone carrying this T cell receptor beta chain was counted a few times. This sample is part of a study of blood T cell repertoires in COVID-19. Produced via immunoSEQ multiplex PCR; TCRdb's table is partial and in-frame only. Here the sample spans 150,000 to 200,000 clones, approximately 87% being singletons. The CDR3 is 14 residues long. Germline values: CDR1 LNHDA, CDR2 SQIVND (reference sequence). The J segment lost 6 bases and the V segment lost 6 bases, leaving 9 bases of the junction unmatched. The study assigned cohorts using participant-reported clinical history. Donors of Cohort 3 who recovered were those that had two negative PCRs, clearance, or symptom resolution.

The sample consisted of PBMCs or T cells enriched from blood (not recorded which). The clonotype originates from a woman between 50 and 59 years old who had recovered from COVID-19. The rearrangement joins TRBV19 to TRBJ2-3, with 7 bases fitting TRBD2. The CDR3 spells CASRAWGEGDTQYF. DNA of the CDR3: TGTGCCAGTAGGGCATGGGGGGAGGGGGATACGCAGTATTTT.